These T cell receptor beta chains were read from a single sample in a study of blood T cell repertoires in COVID-19. Data came from immunoSEQ multiplex PCR; TCRdb stores just in-frame clones and leaves some out. The sample yields 100,000 to 150,000 clones, 55% to 75% seen once. What was sequenced was peripheral blood. These receptors came from a woman in her seventies with acute or convalescent COVID-19. The conserved cysteine and the conserved F or W are not part of the CDR3 here.

v_call: TRBV28
j_call: TRBJ2-5
cdr3_aa: ASSLATGVEATQY

v_call: TRBV14
j_call: TRBJ2-3
cdr3_aa: ASSQVGGTDTQY

v_call: TRBV9
j_call: TRBJ1-4
cdr3_aa: ASSSQEKLF

v_call: TRBV19
j_call: TRBJ2-4
cdr3_aa: ASSPQGTKNIQY

v_call: TRBV5-1
j_call: TRBJ2-5
cdr3_aa: ASSPSGNQETQY

v_call: TRBV11-2
j_call: TRBJ2-1
cdr3_aa: ASSSIAGGRLRGEQF

v_call: TRBV7-8
j_call: TRBJ2-1
cdr3_aa: ASSLAVGLAVDYNEQF

v_call: TRBV6-5
j_call: TRBJ2-3
cdr3_aa: ASSPYTDTQY

v_call: TRBV5-4
j_call: TRBJ1-2
cdr3_aa: ASSWTGNYGYT

v_call: TRBV2
j_call: TRBJ1-5
cdr3_aa: ASRPSRGGQPQH

v_call: TRBV7-2
j_call: TRBJ1-3
cdr3_aa: ASSMTASGNTIY

v_call: TRBV28
j_call: TRBJ2-7
cdr3_aa: ASTTGQGYSSYEQY

v_call: TRBV30
j_call: TRBJ1-1
cdr3_aa: AWPPGGMNTEAF

v_call: TRBV7-3
j_call: TRBJ2-3
cdr3_aa: ASSSGGQRGDTQY

v_call: TRBV19
j_call: TRBJ1-2
cdr3_aa: ASKGGDGYT

v_call: TRBV12-5
j_call: TRBJ2-3
cdr3_aa: ASGLDPPGQTDTQY

v_call: TRBV19
j_call: TRBJ2-3
cdr3_aa: ASSLSRRPSTDTQY

v_call: TRBV18
j_call: TRBJ1-1
cdr3_aa: ASSPNKGDTEAF

v_call: TRBV6-5
j_call: TRBJ2-7
cdr3_aa: ASREVAGSYEQY

v_call: TRBV29-1
j_call: TRBJ2-5
cdr3_aa: SVERAGETQY

v_call: TRBV6-5
j_call: TRBJ2-4
cdr3_aa: ASSYGRGLAKNIQY

v_call: TRBV24-1
j_call: TRBJ2-7
cdr3_aa: ATSDFNRIL

v_call: TRBV19
j_call: TRBJ2-7
cdr3_aa: ASSMLGGRGEQY

v_call: TRBV6-2/TRBV6-3
j_call: TRBJ1-5
cdr3_aa: ASSWTGKNQPQH

v_call: TRBV11-2
j_call: TRBJ1-2
cdr3_aa: ASSPGQGAIGYT

v_call: TRBV25-1
j_call: TRBJ2-3
cdr3_aa: ASRANQGPADTQY

v_call: TRBV15
j_call: TRBJ1-4
cdr3_aa: ATSRQQGAGEKLF

v_call: TRBV7-8
j_call: TRBJ2-3
cdr3_aa: ASSLVSGTDTQY

v_call: TRBV18
j_call: TRBJ2-5
cdr3_aa: ASSPSRAGQETQY

v_call: TRBV9
j_call: TRBJ1-6
cdr3_aa: ASSGSFNNSPLH

v_call: TRBV9
j_call: TRBJ1-4
cdr3_aa: ASSAGQGPSTNEKLF

v_call: TRBV6-6
j_call: TRBJ1-6
cdr3_aa: ASSRTGTGGNSPLH

v_call: TRBV14
j_call: TRBJ1-3
cdr3_aa: ASSHGGGGGNTIY

v_call: TRBV2
j_call: TRBJ2-5
cdr3_aa: ASGAETQY

v_call: TRBV9
j_call: TRBJ1-1
cdr3_aa: ASSVETGGTYEAF

v_call: TRBV23-1
j_call: TRBJ2-5
cdr3_aa: ASSQSAGQDRETQY

v_call: TRBV4-2
j_call: TRBJ2-1
cdr3_aa: ASSQGLVWAYNEQF

v_call: TRBV2
j_call: TRBJ2-7
cdr3_aa: ASSPYRTYEQY

v_call: TRBV6-6
j_call: TRBJ2-2
cdr3_aa: ASMGGNTGELF

v_call: TRBV10-1
j_call: TRBJ2-7
cdr3_aa: ASSDNSYEQY

v_call: TRBV19
j_call: TRBJ1-1
cdr3_aa: ASSMGTLNTEAF

v_call: TRBV14
j_call: TRBJ2-1
cdr3_aa: ASSQILAGGSNEQF

v_call: TRBV2
j_call: TRBJ1-1
cdr3_aa: ASKRMNTEAF

v_call: TRBV5-4
j_call: TRBJ1-6
cdr3_aa: ASSSSGNSPLH

v_call: TRBV5-5
j_call: TRBJ1-3
cdr3_aa: ASSLGQLLSGNTIY

v_call: TRBV25-1
j_call: TRBJ1-4
cdr3_aa: ASSGHPTNEKLF

v_call: TRBV5-4
j_call: TRBJ2-1
cdr3_aa: ASSKTSGRAHEQF

v_call: TRBV3-1/TRBV3-2
j_call: TRBJ2-7
cdr3_aa: ASSPGLGPYEQY

v_call: TRBV7-7
j_call: TRBJ2-5
cdr3_aa: ASRRQGEETQY

v_call: TRBV7-2
j_call: TRBJ1-2
cdr3_aa: ASSLGGQGHGYT

v_call: TRBV28
j_call: TRBJ1-1
cdr3_aa: ASTNPGGTEAF

v_call: TRBV19
j_call: TRBJ1-2
cdr3_aa: ASSAGGYLNYGYT

v_call: TRBV3-1/TRBV3-2
j_call: TRBJ2-1
cdr3_aa: ASGRDSFLNEQF